These T cell receptor beta chains were read from a single sample in a study of CD8 T cells in Susac syndrome. TCRdb reprocessed the immunoSEQ multiplex PCR reads with MiXCR, giving one entry per CDR3 protein. Of about 120,000 distinct CDR3 sequences listed, over 85% are singletons. The sequencing input was CD8+ T cells from PBMCs. All receptors come from a human donor with Susac syndrome. The CDR3 runs from the conserved cysteine through the conserved F or W. Fields, in order: V gene, J gene, clone size, D gene, CDR3 DNA, CDR3 protein. D genes are given only for firm matches. Clone size is shown for a subset of rows, as once, few, many or a class of expanded clone.

TRBV11-2	TRBJ2-1	-	TRBD2	TGTGCCAGCAGCCCCGGACTAGCGGGAGAGAATGAGCAGTTCTTC	CASSPGLAGENEQFF
TRBV29-1	TRBJ1-2	-	-	TGCAGCGTACCGACCCGGCCTTATGGCTACACCTTC	CSVPTRPYGYTF
TRBV20-1	TRBJ2-5	-	TRBD2	TGCAGTGCTAGATCGGACGGGGGGGAAGAGACCCAGTACTTC	CSARSDGGEETQYF
TRBV30	TRBJ2-7	-	-	TGTGCCTGGAGTGGGGGGGCCTCCTACGAGCAGTACTTC	CAWSGGASYEQYF
TRBV12-3/TRBV12-4	TRBJ1-1	-	-	TGTGCCAGCAGTTGGAACCGGGGCACTGAAGCTTTCTTT	CASSWNRGTEAFF
TRBV6-6	TRBJ1-6	-	-	TGTGCCAGCAGTTACTCGAGTGAGGGAGGCGGTTCACCCCTCCACTTT	CASSYSSEGGGSPLHF
TRBV7-8	TRBJ2-1	-	TRBD2	TGTGCCACCCTGGGAGGGAGGGCCTTGTACAATGAGCAGTTCTTC	CATLGGRALYNEQFF
TRBV3-1	TRBJ2-4	-	-	TGTGCCAGCAGCCAAGAGGGACTGAAAAACATTCAGTACTTC	CASSQEGLKNIQYF
TRBV20-1	TRBJ2-7	-	TRBD1	TGCAGTGCTTGGACAGGGGTGTCCTACGAGCAGTACTTC	CSAWTGVSYEQYF
TRBV12-3/TRBV12-4	TRBJ1-5	once	-	TGTGCCAGCAGTTTTGGAGGATCTAGCAATCAGCCCCAGCATTTT	CASSFGGSSNQPQHF
TRBV6-5	TRBJ1-2	-	TRBD1	TGTGCCAGCAGTCAAGGACAGGGTTATGGCTACACCTTC	CASSQGQGYGYTF
TRBV7-9	TRBJ2-4	-	-	TGTGCCAGCAGCGCGTTGGTAGGAGCCAAAAACATTCAGTACTTC	CASSALVGAKNIQYF
TRBV7-2	TRBJ2-7	-	TRBD2	TGTGCCAGCAGCTTCGCTCTAGCGGGAGGCGCCTACGAGCAGTACTTC	CASSFALAGGAYEQYF
TRBV6-2/TRBV6-3	TRBJ1-2	-	-	TGTGCCAGCAGTTACTCGAATCCCGGCTACACCTTC	CASSYSNPGYTF
TRBV2	TRBJ2-1	-	-	TGTGCCAGCGTAGTAGGACCGACCCACAATGAGCAGTTCTTC	CASVVGPTHNEQFF
TRBV20-1	TRBJ2-1	-	TRBD2	TGCAGTGCTAGAGAGTTGAAGCGGGAGTACAATGAGCAGTTCTTC	CSARELKREYNEQFF
TRBV4-1	TRBJ1-2	-	-	TGCGCCAGCAGCCAGACCGGGACGGGCTATGGCTACACCTTC	CASSQTGTGYGYTF
TRBV5-6	TRBJ2-1	-	TRBD2	TGTGCCAGCAGCTTGGGACTAGCGGAAAACAATGAGCAGTTCTTC	CASSLGLAENNEQFF
TRBV7-9	TRBJ1-6	-	TRBD1	TGTGCCAGCGGCGGACGACAGGGGGCCAATTCACCCCTCCACTTT	CASGGRQGANSPLHF
TRBV7-9	TRBJ1-6	-	TRBD1	TGTGCCAGCAGCCAACAAGGGGGCCCTGCTCGCTCCTATAATTCACCCCTCCACTTT	CASSQQGGPARSYNSPLHF
TRBV2	TRBJ2-3	-	TRBD1	TGTGCCAGCATCCGGTCTAGGCAGGGGGCAGATACGCAGTATTTT	CASIRSRQGADTQYF
TRBV10-3	TRBJ2-7	-	TRBD2	TGTGCCACGACCGGGACTAGCGGGAGGTCCTACGAGCAGTACTTC	CATTGTSGRSYEQYF
TRBV6-7	TRBJ2-1	-	-	TGTGCCAGCAGTTACTCAGGCCTTCCTGAGGTGGATGAGCAGTTCTTC	CASSYSGLPEVDEQFF
TRBV29-1	TRBJ2-1	-	-	TGCAGCGTTGATTGGAGGGCCAGAGGACGAACTGAGCAGTTCTTC	CSVDWRARGRTEQFF
TRBV18	TRBJ2-7	once	TRBD1	TGTGCCAGCTCACCCTACCGGGACAGGGGGCGCGAGCAGTACTTC	CASSPYRDRGREQYF
TRBV5-4	TRBJ2-3	-	-	TGTGCCAGCAGCTGGGATAGTCCAGATACGCAGTATTTT	CASSWDSPDTQYF
TRBV30	TRBJ1-5	-	-	TGTGCCTGGAGTGTCGTGGGGGGACAGCCCCAGCATTTT	CAWSVVGGQPQHF
TRBV6-2/TRBV6-3	TRBJ2-5	-	-	TGTGCCAGCATTAGCCCACGGGAGTACCAAGAGACCCAGTACTTC	CASISPREYQETQYF
TRBV12-3/TRBV12-4	TRBJ2-5	-	-	TGTGCCAGCAGTTTGGTGACAGCCCAAGAGACCCAGTACTTC	CASSLVTAQETQYF
TRBV7-2	TRBJ2-2	-	-	TGTGCCAGCAGCTTAGGACAGGTTTTCGGGGAGCTGTTTTTT	CASSLGQVFGELFF
TRBV2	TRBJ1-2	-	-	TGTGCCAGCAGTGATGATGCCATTGGGGATGTTAACTATGGCTACACCTTC	CASSDDAIGDVNYGYTF
TRBV6-4	TRBJ2-1	-	-	TGTGCCAGCAGTGACTCTGCCCGGAACTCCTACAATGAGCAGTTCTTC	CASSDSARNSYNEQFF
TRBV5-1	TRBJ2-2	-	-	TGCGCCAGCAGCTTGGAACGCGGAGAGCTGTTTTTT	CASSLERGELFF
TRBV9	TRBJ2-5	-	-	TGTGCCAGCAGCGTAGACGCAGCCCGAGAGACCCAGTACTTC	CASSVDAARETQYF
TRBV4-1	TRBJ2-1	-	TRBD2	TGCGCCAGCAGCCAACCGGGACTAGCGGAGGGGAATGAGCAGTTCTTC	CASSQPGLAEGNEQFF